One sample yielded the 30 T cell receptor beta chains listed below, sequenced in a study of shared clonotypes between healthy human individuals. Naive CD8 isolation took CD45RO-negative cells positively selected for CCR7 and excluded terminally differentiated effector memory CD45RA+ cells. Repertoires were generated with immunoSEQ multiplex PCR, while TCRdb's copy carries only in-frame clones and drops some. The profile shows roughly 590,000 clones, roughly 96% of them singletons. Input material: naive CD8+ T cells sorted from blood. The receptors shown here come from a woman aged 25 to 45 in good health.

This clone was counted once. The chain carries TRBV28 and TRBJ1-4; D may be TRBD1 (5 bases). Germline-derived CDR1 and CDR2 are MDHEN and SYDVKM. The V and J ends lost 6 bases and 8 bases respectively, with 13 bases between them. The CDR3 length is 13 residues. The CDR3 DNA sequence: TGTGCCAGCAGCGAGGGGACGGAGGAAAAACTGTTTTTT. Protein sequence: CASSEGTEEKLFF. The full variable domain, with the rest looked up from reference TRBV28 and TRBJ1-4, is DVKVTQSSRYLVKRTGEKVFLECVQDMDHENMFWYRQDPGLGLRLIYFSYDVKMKEKGDIPEGYSVSREKKERFSLILESASTNQTSMYLCASSEGTEEKLFFGSGTQLSVL.

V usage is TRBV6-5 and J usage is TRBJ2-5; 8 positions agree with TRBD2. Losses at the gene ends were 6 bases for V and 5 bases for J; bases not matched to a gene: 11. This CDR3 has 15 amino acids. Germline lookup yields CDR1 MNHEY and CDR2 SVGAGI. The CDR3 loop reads CASSPEAGDGETQYF. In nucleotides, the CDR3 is TGTGCCAGCAGCCCGGAAGCGGGAGACGGGGAGACCCAGTACTTC.

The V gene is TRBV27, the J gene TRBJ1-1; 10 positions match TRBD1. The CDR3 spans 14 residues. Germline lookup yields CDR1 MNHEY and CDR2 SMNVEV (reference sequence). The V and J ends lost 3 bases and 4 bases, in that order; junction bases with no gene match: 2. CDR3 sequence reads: CASSFRDRGTEAFF. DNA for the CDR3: TGTGCCAGCAGTTTTAGGGACAGGGGCACTGAAGCTTTCTTT.

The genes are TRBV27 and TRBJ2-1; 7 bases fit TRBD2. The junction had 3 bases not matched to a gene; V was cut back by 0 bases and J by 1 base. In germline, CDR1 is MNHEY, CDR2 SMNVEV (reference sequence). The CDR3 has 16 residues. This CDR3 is CASSLSRGGSYNEQFF. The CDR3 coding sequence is TGTGCCAGCAGTTTATCCCGGGGAGGGTCCTACAATGAGCAGTTCTTC.

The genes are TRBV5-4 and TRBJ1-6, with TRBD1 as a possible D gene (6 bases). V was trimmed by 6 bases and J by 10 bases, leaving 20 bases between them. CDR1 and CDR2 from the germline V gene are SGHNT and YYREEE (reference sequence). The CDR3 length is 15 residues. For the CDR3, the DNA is TGTGCCAGCACCCCAGGGGAGGCCAAGGGATCACCCCTCCACTTT. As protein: CASTPGEAKGSPLHF.

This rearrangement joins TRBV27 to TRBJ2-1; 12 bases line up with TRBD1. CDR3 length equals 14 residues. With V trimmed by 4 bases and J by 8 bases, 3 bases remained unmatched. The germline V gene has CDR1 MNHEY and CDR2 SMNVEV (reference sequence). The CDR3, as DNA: TGTGCCAGCAGTTGGGGACAGGGGGCCTATGAGCAGTTCTTC. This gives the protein CASSWGQGAYEQFF.

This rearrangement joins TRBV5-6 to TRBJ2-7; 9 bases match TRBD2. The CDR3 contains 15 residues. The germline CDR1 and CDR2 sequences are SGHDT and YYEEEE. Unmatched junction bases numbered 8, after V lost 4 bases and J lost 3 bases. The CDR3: CASSLTAGGSYEQYF. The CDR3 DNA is TGTGCCAGCAGCCTGACAGCGGGAGGTAGCTACGAGCAGTACTTC.

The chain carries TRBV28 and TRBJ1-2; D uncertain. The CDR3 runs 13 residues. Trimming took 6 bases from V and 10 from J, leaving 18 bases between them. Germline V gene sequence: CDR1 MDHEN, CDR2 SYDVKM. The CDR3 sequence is CASSPPAESAYTF. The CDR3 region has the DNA TGTGCCAGCAGCCCCCCGGCGGAGAGTGCCTACACCTTC.

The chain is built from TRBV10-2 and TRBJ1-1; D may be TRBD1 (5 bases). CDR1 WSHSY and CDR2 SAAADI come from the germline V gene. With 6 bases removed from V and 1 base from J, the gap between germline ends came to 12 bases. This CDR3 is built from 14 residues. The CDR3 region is CASRPGGGNTEAFF. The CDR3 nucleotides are TGCGCCAGCAGACCCGGGGGAGGGAACACTGAAGCTTTCTTT.

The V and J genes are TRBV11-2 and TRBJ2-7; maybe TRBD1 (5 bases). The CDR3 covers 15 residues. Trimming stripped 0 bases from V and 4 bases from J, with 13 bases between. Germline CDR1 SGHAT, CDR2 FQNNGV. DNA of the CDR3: TGTGCCAGCAGCTTAGAGGACATATCAGGATACGAGCAGTACTTC. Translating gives CASSLEDISGYEQYF.

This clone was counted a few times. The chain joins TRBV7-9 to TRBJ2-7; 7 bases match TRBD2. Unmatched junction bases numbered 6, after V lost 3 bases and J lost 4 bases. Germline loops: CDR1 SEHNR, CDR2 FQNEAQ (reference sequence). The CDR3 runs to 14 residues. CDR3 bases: TGTGCCAGCAGCTTGGTCTCTAGCGGATACGAGCAGTACTTC. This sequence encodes CASSLVSSGYEQYF.

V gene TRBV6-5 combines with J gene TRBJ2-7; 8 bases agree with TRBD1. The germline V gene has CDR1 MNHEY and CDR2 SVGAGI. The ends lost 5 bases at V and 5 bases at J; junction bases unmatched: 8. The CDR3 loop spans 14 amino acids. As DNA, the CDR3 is TGTGCCAGCAGTGCCGGACAGGGTGTCCACGAGCAGTACTTC. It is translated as CASSAGQGVHEQYF.

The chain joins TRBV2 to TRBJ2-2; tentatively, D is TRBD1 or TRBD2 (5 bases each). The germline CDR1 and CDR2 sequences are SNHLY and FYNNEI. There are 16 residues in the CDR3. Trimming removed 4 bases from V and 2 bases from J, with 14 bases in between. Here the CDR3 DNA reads TGTGCCAGCAGTGGTCCGGGACCTCCAAACACCGGGGAGCTGTTTTTT. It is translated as CASSGPGPPNTGELFF.

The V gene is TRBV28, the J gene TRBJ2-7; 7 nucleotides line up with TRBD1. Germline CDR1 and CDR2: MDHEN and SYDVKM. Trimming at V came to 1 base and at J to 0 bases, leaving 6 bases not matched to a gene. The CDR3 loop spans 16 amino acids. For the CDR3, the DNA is TGTGCCAGCAGTTTATACGACAGGGCGCCCTCCTACGAGCAGTACTTC. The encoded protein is CASSLYDRAPSYEQYF. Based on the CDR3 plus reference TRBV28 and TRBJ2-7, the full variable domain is DVKVTQSSRYLVKRTGEKVFLECVQDMDHENMFWYRQDPGLGLRLIYFSYDVKMKEKGDIPEGYSVSREKKERFSLILESASTNQTSMYLCASSLYDRAPSYEQYFGPGTRLTVT.

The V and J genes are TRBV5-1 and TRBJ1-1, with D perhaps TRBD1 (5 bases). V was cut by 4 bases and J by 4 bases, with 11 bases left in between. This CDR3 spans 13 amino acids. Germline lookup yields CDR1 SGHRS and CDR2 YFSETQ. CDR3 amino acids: CASSSGGRTEAFF. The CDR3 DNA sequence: TGCGCCAGCAGCAGCGGGGGTCGCACTGAAGCTTTCTTT.

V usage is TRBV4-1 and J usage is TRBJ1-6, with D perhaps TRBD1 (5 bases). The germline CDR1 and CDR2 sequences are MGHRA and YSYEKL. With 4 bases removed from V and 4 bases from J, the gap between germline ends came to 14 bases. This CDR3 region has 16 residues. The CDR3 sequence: CASSPTQGVYNSPLHF. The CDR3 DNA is TGCGCCAGCAGCCCGACCCAGGGCGTTTATAATTCACCCCTCCACTTT.

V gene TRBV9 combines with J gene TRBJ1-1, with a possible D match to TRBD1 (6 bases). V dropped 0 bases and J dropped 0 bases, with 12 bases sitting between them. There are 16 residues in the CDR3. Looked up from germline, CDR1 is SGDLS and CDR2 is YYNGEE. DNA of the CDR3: TGTGCCAGCAGCGTAGGCGGGGGCGAGGTGAACACTGAAGCTTTCTTT. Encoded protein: CASSVGGGEVNTEAFF.

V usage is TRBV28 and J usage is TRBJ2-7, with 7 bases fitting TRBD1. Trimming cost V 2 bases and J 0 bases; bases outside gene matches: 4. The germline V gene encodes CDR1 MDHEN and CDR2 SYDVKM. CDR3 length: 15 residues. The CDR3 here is CASSLTGTASYEQYF. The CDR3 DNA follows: TGTGCCAGCAGTTTAACCGGGACAGCCTCCTACGAGCAGTACTTC.

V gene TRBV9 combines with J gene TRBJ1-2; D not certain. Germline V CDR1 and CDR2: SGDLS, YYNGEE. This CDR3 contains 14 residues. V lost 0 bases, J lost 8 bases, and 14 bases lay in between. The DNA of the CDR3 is TGTGCCAGCAGCGTAGAAGGAGGTTTTAAAGGCTACACCTTC. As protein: CASSVEGGFKGYTF.

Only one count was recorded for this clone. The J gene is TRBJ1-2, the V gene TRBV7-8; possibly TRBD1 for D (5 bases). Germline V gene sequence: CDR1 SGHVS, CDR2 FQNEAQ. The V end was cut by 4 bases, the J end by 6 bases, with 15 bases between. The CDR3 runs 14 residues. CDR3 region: CASSSTLLGDGYTF. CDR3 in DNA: TGTGCCAGCAGCTCGACCCTCCTGGGGGATGGCTACACCTTC.

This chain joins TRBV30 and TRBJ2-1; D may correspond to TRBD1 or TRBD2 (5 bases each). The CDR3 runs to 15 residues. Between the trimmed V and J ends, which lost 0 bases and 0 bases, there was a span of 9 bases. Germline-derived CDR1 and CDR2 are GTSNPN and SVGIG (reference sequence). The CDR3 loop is CAWSVGVGSYNEQFF. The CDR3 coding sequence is TGTGCCTGGAGTGTGGGGGTAGGCTCCTACAATGAGCAGTTCTTC.

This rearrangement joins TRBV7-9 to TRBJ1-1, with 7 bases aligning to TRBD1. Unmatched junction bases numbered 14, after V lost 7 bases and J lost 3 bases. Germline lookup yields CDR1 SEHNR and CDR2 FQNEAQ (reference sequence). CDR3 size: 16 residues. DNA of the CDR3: TGTGCCAGCACCAACAGACAGGGTGGTGTGGACACTGAAGCTTTCTTT. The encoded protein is CASTNRQGGVDTEAFF. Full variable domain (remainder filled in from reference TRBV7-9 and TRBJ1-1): DTGVSQNPRHKITKRGQNVTFRCDPISEHNRLYWYRQTLGQGPEFLTYFQNEAQLEKSRLLSDRFSAERPKGSFSTLEIQRTEQGDSAMYLCASTNRQGGVDTEAFFGQGTRLTVV.

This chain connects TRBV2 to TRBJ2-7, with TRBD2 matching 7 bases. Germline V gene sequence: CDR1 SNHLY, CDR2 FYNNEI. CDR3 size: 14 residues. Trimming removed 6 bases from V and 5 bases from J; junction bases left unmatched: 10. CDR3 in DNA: TGTGCCAGCAGGGGGGAGGGGCGGGCCAACGAGCAGTACTTC. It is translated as CASRGEGRANEQYF. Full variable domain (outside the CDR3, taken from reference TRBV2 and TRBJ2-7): EPEVTQTPSHQVTQMGQEVILRCVPISNHLYFYWYRQILGQKVEFLVSFYNNEISEKSEIFDDQFSVERPDGSNFTLKIRSTKLEDSAMYFCASRGEGRANEQYFGPGTRLTVT.

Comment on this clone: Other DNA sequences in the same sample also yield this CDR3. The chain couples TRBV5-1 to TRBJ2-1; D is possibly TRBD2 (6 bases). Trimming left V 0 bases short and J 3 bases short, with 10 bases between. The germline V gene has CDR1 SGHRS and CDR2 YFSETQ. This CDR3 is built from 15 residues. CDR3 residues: CASSLESSVYNEQFF. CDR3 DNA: TGCGCCAGCAGCTTGGAGTCTAGCGTCTACAATGAGCAGTTCTTC.

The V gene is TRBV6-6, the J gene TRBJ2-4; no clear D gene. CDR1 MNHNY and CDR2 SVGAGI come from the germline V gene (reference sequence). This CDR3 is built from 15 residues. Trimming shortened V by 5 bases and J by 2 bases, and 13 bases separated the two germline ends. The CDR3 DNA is TGTGCCAGCAGTCTCGACCCCATAACCAAAAACATTCAGTACTTC. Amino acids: CASSLDPITKNIQYF.

The CDR3 bases are TGTGCCAGCAGTGAAGGGGGCGCTGAGCAGTTCTTC. Translating it yields CASSEGGAEQFF. This chain uses TRBV6-1 with TRBJ2-1; D perhaps matches TRBD1 (5 bases). This CDR3 has 12 residues. The V end lost 1 base, the J end lost 9 bases, and 7 bases lay between the germline ends. In germline, CDR1 is MNHNS, CDR2 SASEGT.

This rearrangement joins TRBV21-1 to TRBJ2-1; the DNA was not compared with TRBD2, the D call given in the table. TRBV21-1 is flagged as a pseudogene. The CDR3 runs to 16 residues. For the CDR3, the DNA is TGTGCCAGCAGCACCCCGGTAAGGACTAGCGGGAATGAGCAGTTCTTC. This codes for CASSTPVRTSGNEQFF.

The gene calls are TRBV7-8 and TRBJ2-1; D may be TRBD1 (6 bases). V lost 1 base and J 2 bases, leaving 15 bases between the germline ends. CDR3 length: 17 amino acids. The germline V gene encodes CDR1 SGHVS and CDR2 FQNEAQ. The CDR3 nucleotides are TGTGCCAGCAGCTTAGTTCAGGGGACCTACCCCTACAATGAGCAGTTCTTC. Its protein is CASSLVQGTYPYNEQFF. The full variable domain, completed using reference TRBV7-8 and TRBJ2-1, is GAGVSQSPRYKVAKRGQDVALRCDPISGHVSLFWYQQALGQGPEFLTYFQNEAQLDKSGLPSDRFFAERPEGSVSTLKIQRTQQEDSAVYLCASSLVQGTYPYNEQFFGPGTRLTVL.

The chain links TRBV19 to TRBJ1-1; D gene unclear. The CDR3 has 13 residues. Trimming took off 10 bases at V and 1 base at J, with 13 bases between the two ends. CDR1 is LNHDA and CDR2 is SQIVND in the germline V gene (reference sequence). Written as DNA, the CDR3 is TGTGCCACCACCGGATTTTGGAACACTGAAGCTTTCTTT. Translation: CATTGFWNTEAFF.

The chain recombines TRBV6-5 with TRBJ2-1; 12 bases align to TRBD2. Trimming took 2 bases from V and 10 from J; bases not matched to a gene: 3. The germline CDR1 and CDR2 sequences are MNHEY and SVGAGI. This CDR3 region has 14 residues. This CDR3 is CASSYGTSGREQFF. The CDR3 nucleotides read TGTGCCAGCAGTTACGGAACTAGCGGGAGGGAGCAGTTCTTC.